These 8 T cell receptor beta chains came from one sample sequenced in a study of T cells in localized non-small cell lung cancer. The protocol was immunoSEQ multiplex PCR, while the TCRdb copy is restricted to in-frame clones and leaves out a portion. The sample contains 25,000 to 35,000 clones, roughly 89% of which appear only once. This specimen was peripheral blood, taken before any cancer treatment. These receptors came from a male donor aged 60 or over with stage I lung adenocarcinoma.

The chain is built from TRBV7-2 and TRBJ2-1; 13 bases line up with TRBD2. V shed 1 base and J 7 bases; nucleotides not matched to a gene: 4. The CDR3 length is 16 residues. Germline V gene data show CDR1 as SGHTA and CDR2 as FQGNSA. This CDR3 reads CASSLVLAGGLNEQFF. The CDR3 DNA reads TGTGCCAGCAGCTTAGTACTAGCGGGGGGGCTTAATGAGCAGTTCTTC.

The gene calls are TRBV28 and TRBJ1-2; D may be TRBD1 (6 bases). CDR3 size: 15 residues. The V gene lost 7 bases and the J gene lost 1 base, with 16 bases spanning the gap. Germline assignment: CDR1 MDHEN and CDR2 SYDVKM. DNA for the CDR3: TGTGCCAGCAACGAGGGGGGGCAGGTTAACTATGGCTACACCTTC. It yields the protein CASNEGGQVNYGYTF.

The genes are TRBV28 and TRBJ1-4; D is unresolved. V was clipped by 5 bases and J by 5 bases, with 12 bases between them. CDR1 and CDR2 from the germline V gene are MDHEN and SYDVKM. The CDR3 is made up of 14 amino acids. Here the CDR3 reads CASSNAGLNEKLFF. The CDR3 DNA is TGTGCCAGCAGTAACGCGGGGTTGAATGAAAAACTGTTTTTT.

CDR3 DNA sequence: TGTGCCAGCACTCCGGGACGGAGTAGCAATCAGCCCCAGCATTTT. It codes for CASTPGRSSNQPQHF. This rearrangement joins TRBV6-1 to TRBJ1-5; D might be TRBD1 (5 bases). Germline assignment: CDR1 MNHNS and CDR2 SASEGT. The germline V and J ends were trimmed by 7 bases and 0 bases, with 13 bases remaining between them. The CDR3 length is 15 residues.

The chain couples TRBV7-9 to TRBJ1-2; D call uncertain. V was trimmed by 4 bases and J by 4 bases, leaving 4 bases between them. The CDR3 runs to 11 residues. The germline V gene has CDR1 SEHNR and CDR2 FQNEAQ (reference sequence). The chain's CDR3 is CASSSVYGYTF. The CDR3 DNA follows: TGTGCCAGCAGCTCGGTCTATGGCTACACCTTC.

This chain uses TRBV5-1 with TRBJ2-1, with TRBD2 matching 9 bases. The germline V gene has CDR1 SGHRS and CDR2 YFSETQ. J gave up 5 bases and V 4 bases, and 7 bases lay outside the gene matches. The CDR3 length is 15 residues. This CDR3 reads CASSTTSGYNNEQFF. For the CDR3, the DNA is TGCGCCAGCAGCACTACTAGCGGGTACAACAATGAGCAGTTCTTC.

This sequence joins TRBV6-4 and TRBJ1-1, with D possibly being TRBD1 (5 bases). The germline gives CDR1 MRHNA, CDR2 SNTAGT. With 11 bases removed from V and 0 bases from J, the gap between germline ends came to 19 bases. The CDR3 extends over 15 amino acids. CDR3 in amino acids: CAGPGTQFMNTEAFF. CDR3 coding DNA: TGTGCCGGACCCGGGACCCAATTTATGAACACTGAAGCTTTCTTT.

This clone was seen just once. The V call is TRBV6-1, the J call TRBJ2-1, with D possibly being TRBD1 (6 bases). The CDR3 consists of 15 residues. Trimming cost V 4 bases and J 7 bases, with 17 bases left between them. Per the germline V gene, CDR1 is MNHNS and CDR2 is SASEGT. CDR3 protein: CASSAERVRGNEQFF. DNA for the CDR3: TGTGCCAGCAGTGCAGAGCGCGTCAGGGGTAATGAGCAGTTCTTC.